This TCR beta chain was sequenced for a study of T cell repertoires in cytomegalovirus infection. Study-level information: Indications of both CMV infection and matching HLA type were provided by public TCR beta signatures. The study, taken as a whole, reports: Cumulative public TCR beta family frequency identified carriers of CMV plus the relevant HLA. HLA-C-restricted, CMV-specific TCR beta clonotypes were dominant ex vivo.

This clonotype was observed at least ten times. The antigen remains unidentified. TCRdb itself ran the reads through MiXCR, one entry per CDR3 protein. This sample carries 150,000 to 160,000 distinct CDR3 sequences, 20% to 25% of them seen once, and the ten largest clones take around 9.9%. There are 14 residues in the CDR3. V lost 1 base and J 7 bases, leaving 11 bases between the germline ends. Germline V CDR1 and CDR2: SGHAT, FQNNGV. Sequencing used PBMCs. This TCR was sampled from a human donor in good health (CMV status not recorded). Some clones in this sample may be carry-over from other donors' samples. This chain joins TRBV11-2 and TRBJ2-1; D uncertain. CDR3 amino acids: CASSLGRQANEQFF. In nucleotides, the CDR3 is TGTGCCAGCAGCTTAGGTCGGCAGGCGAATGAGCAGTTCTTC.